A single sample is the source of the 2 T cell receptor beta chains below, sequenced in a study of T-cell memory formation after mild COVID-19. A single record per CDR3 protein comes from TCRdb applying MiXCR to the 5' RACE reads. The sample records 250,000 to 350,000 distinct CDR3 sequences, roughly a fifth being singletons. The sequencing sample was made of PBMCs or a T cell subset sorted from them (not recorded which). All receptors derive from a man in his late teens or twenties who had mild COVID-19 (a few samples of this study predate the infection). Cell type and time point are not known.

V usage is TRBV7-2 and J usage is TRBJ1-3; possibly TRBD1 for D (5 bases). CDR1 is SGHTA, CDR2 FQGNSA, per germline. The CDR3 loop spans 14 amino acids. The V end was cut by 4 bases, the J end by 6 bases, with 13 bases between. The CDR3 spells CASSSGGFTNTIYF. The CDR3 DNA follows: TGTGCCAGCAGCTCGGGGGGTTTTACAAACACCATATATTTT.

This clonotype showed up just a few times. V gene TRBV19 combines with J gene TRBJ2-1; 8 bases align to TRBD1. Germline assignment: CDR1 LNHDA and CDR2 SQIVND (reference sequence). V lost 3 bases and J lost 6; bases outside the gene matches: 4. This CDR3 contains 14 residues. The CDR3 DNA follows: TGTGCCAGTAGTATCTCCGGACAGGGCAATGAGCAGTTCTTC. It is translated as CASSISGQGNEQFF.